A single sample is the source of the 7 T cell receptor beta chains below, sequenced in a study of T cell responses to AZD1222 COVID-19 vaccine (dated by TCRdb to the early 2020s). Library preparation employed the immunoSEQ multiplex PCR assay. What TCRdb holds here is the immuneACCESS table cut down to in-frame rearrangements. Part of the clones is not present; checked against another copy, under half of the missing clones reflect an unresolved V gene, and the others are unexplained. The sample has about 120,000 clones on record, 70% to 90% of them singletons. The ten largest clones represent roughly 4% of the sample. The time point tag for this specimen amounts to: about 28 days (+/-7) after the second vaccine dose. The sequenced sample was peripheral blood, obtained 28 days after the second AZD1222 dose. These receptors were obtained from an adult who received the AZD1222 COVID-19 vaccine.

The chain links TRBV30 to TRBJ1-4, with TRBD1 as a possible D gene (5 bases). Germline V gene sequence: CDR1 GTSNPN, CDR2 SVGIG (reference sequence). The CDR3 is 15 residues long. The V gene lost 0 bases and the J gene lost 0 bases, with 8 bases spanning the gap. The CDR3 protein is CAWSVGGTTNEKLFF. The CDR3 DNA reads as TGTGCCTGGAGTGTGGGGGGAACAACTAATGAAAAACTGTTTTTT.

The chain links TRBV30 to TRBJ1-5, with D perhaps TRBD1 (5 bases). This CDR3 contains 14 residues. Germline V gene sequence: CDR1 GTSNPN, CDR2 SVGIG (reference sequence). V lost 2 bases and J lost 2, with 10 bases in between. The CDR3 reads CAWSPAGGNQPQHF. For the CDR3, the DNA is TGTGCCTGGAGTCCCGCGGGGGGCAATCAGCCCCAGCATTTT.

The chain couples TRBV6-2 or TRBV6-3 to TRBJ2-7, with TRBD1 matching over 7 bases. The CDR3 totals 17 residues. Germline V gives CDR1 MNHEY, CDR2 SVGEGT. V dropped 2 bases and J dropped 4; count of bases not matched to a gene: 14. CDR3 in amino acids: CASSYPRYRGSAYEQYF. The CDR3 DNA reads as TGTGCCAGCAGTTACCCACGTTACAGGGGTTCCGCTTACGAGCAGTACTTC.

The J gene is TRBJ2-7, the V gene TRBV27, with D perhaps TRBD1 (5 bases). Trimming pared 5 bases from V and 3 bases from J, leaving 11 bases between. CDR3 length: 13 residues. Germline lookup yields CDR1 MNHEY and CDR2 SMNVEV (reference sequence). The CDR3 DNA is TGTGCCAGCAGTCCCGACAGAGACTACGAGCAGTACTTC. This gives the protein CASSPDRDYEQYF.

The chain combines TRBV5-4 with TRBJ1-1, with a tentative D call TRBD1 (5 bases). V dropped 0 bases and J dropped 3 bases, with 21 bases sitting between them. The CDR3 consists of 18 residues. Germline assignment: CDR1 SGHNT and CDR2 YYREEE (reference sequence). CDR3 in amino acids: CASSLDAMWGVKDTEAFF. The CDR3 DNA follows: TGTGCCAGCAGCTTGGATGCCATGTGGGGGGTAAAGGACACTGAAGCTTTCTTT.

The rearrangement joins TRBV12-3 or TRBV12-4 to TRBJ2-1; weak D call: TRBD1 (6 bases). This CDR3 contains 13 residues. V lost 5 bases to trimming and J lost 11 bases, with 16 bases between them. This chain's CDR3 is CASSLPTDRQQFF. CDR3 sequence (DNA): TGTGCCAGCAGTCTCCCGACCGACAGGCAGCAGTTCTTC.

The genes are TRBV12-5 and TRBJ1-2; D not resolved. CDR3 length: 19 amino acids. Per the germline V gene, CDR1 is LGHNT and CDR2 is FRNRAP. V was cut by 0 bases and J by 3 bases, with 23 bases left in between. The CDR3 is CASGLVFTVRPTFHYGYTF. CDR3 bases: TGTGCTAGTGGTTTGGTATTTACCGTTCGGCCCACCTTCCACTATGGCTACACCTTC.